Each of the 22 T cell receptor beta chains below was sequenced from the same sample in a study of T-cell reconstitution after alpha-beta-depleted transplantation in children. It was with unique molecular identifiers that the TCRbeta library was prepared. TCRdb processed the PCR reads anew with MiXCR; each CDR3 protein has one entry. The sample records about 870,000 distinct CDR3 sequences, approximately 15% being singletons. The sample consisted of PBMCs, mostly from graft donor cells, taken 360 days after TCRalphabeta/CD19-depleted stem cell transplant. These receptors were taken from a male patient between 5 and 17 years old who had a stem cell transplant for acute lymphoblastic leukemia, so the T cells may come from the graft donor.

V and J are TRBV20-1 and TRBJ2-1; tentatively, D is TRBD1 (5 bases). The CDR3 length is 16 residues. Germline-derived CDR1 and CDR2 are DFQATT and SNEGSKA (reference sequence). The ends were cut back, 4 bases at V and 0 bases at J, with 16 bases in the middle. As DNA, the CDR3 is TGCAGTGCTACATCCACAGGATACCTCTCCTACAATGAGCAGTTCTTC. It specifies CSATSTGYLSYNEQFF.

This clonotype was detected only a few times. V is TRBV5-1 and J is TRBJ2-1, with 9 bases matching TRBD2. With 1 base clipped from V and 0 bases from J, the junction kept 17 bases outside the gene matches. The V gene's germline CDR1 is SGHRS and CDR2 YFSETQ. The CDR3 is made up of 21 amino acids. CDR3 sequence (DNA): TGCGCCAGCAGCTTGTGGGGTCGGGGACCTAGCGGGGTAAGCTCCTACAATGAGCAGTTCTTC. It yields the protein CASSLWGRGPSGVSSYNEQFF.

The chain links TRBV2 to TRBJ2-2, with D perhaps matching TRBD2 (6 bases). Deletions cut 0 bases from V and 1 base from J, with 12 bases between. This CDR3 has 17 residues. Germline CDR1 reads SNHLY; CDR2 reads FYNNEI. DNA for the CDR3: TGTGCCAGCAGTGAAGCGCGAGGGACTGAGAACACCGGGGAGCTGTTTTTT. Translated: CASSEARGTENTGELFF.

This clonotype was recorded a few times. V is TRBV12-3 or TRBV12-4 and J is TRBJ1-2; 9 bases agree with TRBD1. The CDR3 is 14 amino acids. With 5 bases clipped from V and 6 bases from J, the junction kept 7 bases outside the gene matches. DNA of the CDR3: TGTGCCAGCAGTCAATGGACAGGGGATGATGGCTACACCTTC. Amino acids: CASSQWTGDDGYTF.

This clonotype was detected many times. This chain connects TRBV5-5 to TRBJ2-2; no firm D call. CDR1 SGHKS and CDR2 YYEKEE come from the germline V gene (reference sequence). The CDR3 totals 13 residues. The V end was cut by 5 bases, the J end by 6 bases, with 11 bases between. The DNA of the CDR3 is TGTGCCAGCAGACCGTGGGGTTCCGGGGAGCTGTTTTTT. Protein sequence: CASRPWGSGELFF.

Note on this clonotype: This CDR3 fails to terminate in the conserved phenylalanine or tryptophan, so it likely reflects a read error. No DNA is shown, since the ends of the CDR3 on it are uncertain; the CDR3 is the one TCRdb lists. V is TRBV13 and J is TRBJ2-1; TRBD1 is taken as the D call from the table, unchecked against the DNA. The CDR3 totals 15 residues, both ends included. Germline CDR1 and CDR2: PRHDT and FYEKMQ (reference sequence). The CDR3 is CASSPTPNLGGGEVS.

This clonotype was observed once. This chain joins TRBV20-1 and TRBJ2-3, with TRBD2 identical over 8 bases. Germline V gene sequence: CDR1 DFQATT, CDR2 SNEGSKA (reference sequence). With 6 bases clipped from V and 2 bases from J, the junction kept 4 bases outside the gene matches. The CDR3 extends over 13 amino acids. The chain's CDR3 is CSAIAGYTDTQYF. Written as DNA, the CDR3 is TGCAGTGCAATAGCGGGATACACAGATACGCAGTATTTT.

V usage is TRBV7-2 and J usage is TRBJ2-5; TRBD2 aligns across 10 bases. The CDR3 consists of 15 residues. CDR1 is SGHTA and CDR2 is FQGNSA in the germline V gene. With 2 bases clipped from V and 5 bases from J, the junction kept 5 bases outside the gene matches. CDR3 in amino acids: CASSLKVAGGETQYF. CDR3 bases: TGTGCCAGCAGCTTAAAAGTAGCGGGAGGCGAGACCCAGTACTTC.

The genes are TRBV7-6 and TRBJ2-2, with a possible D match to TRBD2 (5 bases). Germline CDR1 and CDR2: SGHVS and FNYEAQ. CDR3 length equals 17 residues. V was cut by 1 base and J by 2 bases, with 14 bases left in between. As DNA, the CDR3 is TGTGCCAGCAGCTTAGGGTACGCGGGCCCTAACACCGGGGAGCTGTTTTTT. Translating gives CASSLGYAGPNTGELFF. Full variable domain (remainder filled in from reference TRBV7-6 and TRBJ2-2): GAGVSQSPRYKVTKRGQDVALRCDPISGHVSLYWYRQALGQGPEFLTYFNYEAQQDKSGLPNDRFSAERPEGSISTLTIQRTEQRDSAMYRCASSLGYAGPNTGELFFGEGSRLTVL.

This clonotype came up many times. Here the CDR3 reads CASSQGGITYEQYF. The CDR3 bases are TGTGCCAGCAGCCAAGGAGGGATTACCTACGAGCAGTACTTC. The J gene is TRBJ2-7, the V gene TRBV4-2, with D possibly TRBD2 on 5 matching bases. Germline values: CDR1 LGHNA, CDR2 YNFKEQ. The CDR3 has 14 amino acids. Trimming cost V 1 base and J 2 bases, with 9 bases left between them.

This clonotype came up many times. The chain carries TRBV5-1 and TRBJ2-1, with no clear D. This CDR3 has 15 amino acids. CDR1 is SGHRS and CDR2 is YFSETQ in the germline V gene. V lost 5 bases to trimming and J lost 0 bases, with 12 bases between them. CDR3 nucleotide sequence: TGCGCCAGCAGTTTCGACCGGAGCTCCTACAATGAGCAGTTCTTC. It codes for CASSFDRSSYNEQFF.

This clonotype was seen more than once but under ten times. The chain has TRBV5-1 and TRBJ2-1, with TRBD1 as a possible D gene (7 bases). V lost 6 bases and J 5 bases, leaving 18 bases between the germline ends. CDR3 length equals 15 residues. Germline assignment: CDR1 SGHRS and CDR2 YFSETQ. The CDR3 protein is CASTRGGGKNNEQFF. The CDR3 bases are TGCGCCAGCACCCGAGGGGGCGGGAAAAACAATGAGCAGTTCTTC.

This clonotype appeared a few times. This sequence joins TRBV5-1 and TRBJ2-7; a weak D match, TRBD2 (6 bases). Deletions cut 1 base from V and 1 base from J, with 12 bases between. CDR3 length: 15 amino acids. Germline assignment: CDR1 SGHRS and CDR2 YFSETQ. CDR3 nucleotide sequence: TGCGCCAGCAGCTTGAGGCCTAGCGCTTCCTACGAGCAGTACTTC. Its protein product is CASSLRPSASYEQYF.

This clonotype was observed a handful of times. The chain recombines TRBV5-8 with TRBJ2-3, with 10 nucleotides matching TRBD2. Germline lookup yields CDR1 SGHTS and CDR2 YDEGEE. CDR3 size: 16 residues. V was clipped by 1 base and J by 4 bases; unmatched bases: 6. CDR3 in amino acids: CASSLSVLAGADTQYF. The CDR3 coding sequence is TGTGCCAGCAGCTTGTCGGTTCTAGCGGGAGCAGATACGCAGTATTTT.

The chain joins TRBV5-6 to TRBJ1-5; the D is unclear. V shed 3 bases and J shed 0 bases, with 16 bases lying between them. Germline V gene sequence: CDR1 SGHDT, CDR2 YYEEEE. This CDR3 spans 17 amino acids. This chain's CDR3 is CASSSSRQRYSNQPQHF. The CDR3 nucleotides read TGTGCCAGCAGCTCATCGAGACAACGTTATAGCAATCAGCCCCAGCATTTT.

In DNA form, the CDR3 reads TGTGCCAGCAGCCCCGGGAGGATGAGGACTGAAGCTTTCTTT. It is translated as CASSPGRMRTEAFF. The V call is TRBV7-3, the J call TRBJ1-1, with D unclear. Trimming took off 5 bases at V and 5 bases at J, with 15 bases between the two ends. This CDR3 is built from 14 residues. The germline CDR1 and CDR2 sequences are SGHTA and FQGTGA.

About this clonotype: One end of the junction does not line up with germline, which may come from a read error. The gene calls are TRBV5-8 and TRBJ2-5, with D possibly being TRBD1 (6 bases). This CDR3 has 16 residues. Germline assignment: CDR1 SGHTS and CDR2 YDEGEE. The DNA for the CDR3 is TGTGTCAGCAGCTTGGGGACCACAGGGTTCTCAGAGACCCAGTACTTC. It specifies CVSSLGTTGFSETQYF.

This clonotype was seen at least ten times. The chain combines TRBV20-1 with TRBJ1-4, with D possibly TRBD1 on 6 matching bases. Germline lookup yields CDR1 DFQATT and CDR2 SNEGSKA (reference sequence). The CDR3 loop spans 13 amino acids. V gave up 3 bases and J gave up 3 bases, with 8 bases separating them. DNA for the CDR3: TGCAGTGCTAGGACAGGTCCTAATGAAAAACTGTTTTTT. As protein: CSARTGPNEKLFF.

This clonotype turned up a few times. The V and J genes are TRBV5-1 and TRBJ1-5; no clear D. V was trimmed by 0 bases and J by 4 bases, leaving 14 bases between them. The germline gives CDR1 SGHRS, CDR2 YFSETQ. CDR3 length: 16 residues. DNA for the CDR3: TGCGCCAGCAGCTTGGTAAACGGGTCGAAAAATCAGCCCCAGCATTTT. Its protein is CASSLVNGSKNQPQHF. The variable domain in full, with the rest retrieved from reference TRBV5-1 and TRBJ1-5, is KAGVTQTPRYLIKTRGQQVTLSCSPISGHRSVSWYQQTPGQGLQFLFEYFSETQRNKGNFPGRFSGRQFSNSRSEMNVSTLELGDSALYLCASSLVNGSKNQPQHFGDGTRLSIL.

This clonotype has at least ten counts. V gene TRBV9 combines with J gene TRBJ2-1; 11 bases match TRBD2. Germline V gene data show CDR1 as SGDLS and CDR2 as YYNGEE. V lost 0 bases, J lost 4 bases, and 3 bases stayed unmatched. The CDR3 runs to 16 residues. As DNA, the CDR3 is TGTGCCAGCAGCGTAGGGGGACTAGCGGAGTACAATGAGCAGTTCTTC. Protein sequence: CASSVGGLAEYNEQFF. The entire variable domain, with the rest obtained from reference TRBV9 and TRBJ2-1, is as follows: DSGVTQTPKHLITATGQRVTLRCSPRSGDLSVYWYQQSLDQGLQFLIQYYNGEERAKGNILERFSAQQFPDLHSELNLSSLELGDSALYFCASSVGGLAEYNEQFFGPGTRLTVL.

V and J are TRBV19 and TRBJ1-5; 8 positions match TRBD1. Germline V gives CDR1 LNHDA, CDR2 SQIVND (reference sequence). CDR3 length: 16 amino acids. Losses at the gene ends were 1 base for V and 3 bases for J; bases not matched to a gene: 5. CDR3 nucleotides: TGTGCCAGTAGTATAGGCCGGGACAGGATCAATCAGCCCCAGCATTTT. The encoded protein is CASSIGRDRINQPQHF.

Many counts were recorded for this clonotype. The V gene is TRBV29-1, the J gene TRBJ1-1; D is unclear. There are 12 residues in the CDR3. The germline gives CDR1 SQVTM, CDR2 ANQGSEA. Trimming stripped 3 bases from V and 2 bases from J, with 7 bases between. Here the CDR3 DNA reads TGCAGCGTTGAGACCACTAACACTGAAGCTTTCTTT. Amino acid sequence: CSVETTNTEAFF.